The 9 T cell receptor beta chains in this list originate from one sample, sequenced in a study of T cells in AML relapse after transplant. Amplification used RNA template and a modified RACE PCR instead of multiplex PCR. Each CDR3 protein gets one entry after TCRdb re-called the PCR reads with MiXCR. Altogether approximately 500 distinct CDR3 sequences are present, around 10% being singletons, with the ten largest covering roughly three fifths. Specimen: bone marrow, either the whole sample or a sorted T cell fraction (not recorded which), collected at relapse. These receptors all stem from a human donor who had a stem cell transplant for acute myeloid leukemia. A subset of T cells may come from the graft donor.

Within the sample, this clonotype is medium-sized. V is TRBV5-1 and J is TRBJ2-1; the D gene is possibly TRBD2 (6 bases). The CDR3 sequence is 16 residues long. The V and J ends lost 0 bases and 7 bases respectively, with 17 bases between them. Per germline, CDR1 SGHRS and CDR2 YFSETQ. The CDR3 DNA follows: TGCGCCAGCAGCTTGGCTCAATCGGGACTTGGGAATGAGCAGTTCTTC. Its translation is CASSLAQSGLGNEQFF.

Details on this clonotype: This sequence may be a read error, since a much larger clone differs from it by one base. The chain is built from TRBV7-2 and TRBJ1-1; D is possibly TRBD1 (5 bases). Germline V gene lookup returns CDR1 SGHTA and CDR2 FQGNSA. V shed 5 bases and J shed 3 bases, with 13 bases lying between them. CDR3 length: 14 amino acids. The CDR3 sequence is CASSGHGGYTEAFF. CDR3 coding DNA: TGTGCCAGCAGCGGGCACGGGGGGTACACTGAAGCTTTCTTT.

This clonotype is termed medium-sized. The chain recombines TRBV5-1 with TRBJ2-2, with D unresolved. The V end was cut by 4 bases, the J end by 3 bases, with 7 bases between. In germline, CDR1 is SGHRS, CDR2 YFSETQ. This CDR3 comprises 13 residues. The CDR3 bases are TGCGCCAGCAGCCCTAGGGACACCGGGGAGCTGTTTTTT. Its protein is CASSPRDTGELFF.

Sample share makes this clonotype large. The CDR3 coding sequence is TGTGCCAGCAGCTATCAGGGGAATAGCAATCAGCCCCAGCATTTT. Translated: CASSYQGNSNQPQHF. The gene calls are TRBV9 and TRBJ1-5; D is possibly TRBD1 (6 bases). Trimming stripped 4 bases from V and 0 bases from J, with 11 bases between. Germline loops: CDR1 SGDLS, CDR2 YYNGEE. This CDR3 comprises 15 residues.

This clonotype counts as medium-sized (0.01 to 0.1%). The V and J genes are TRBV20-1 and TRBJ1-1; TRBD1 aligns across 9 bases. From germline, CDR1 is DFQATT and CDR2 SNEGSKA (reference sequence). The CDR3 contains 13 residues. V lost 6 bases and J lost 7; bases outside the gene matches: 9. The CDR3 nucleotides are TGCAGTGCCCCCCGGACAGGGGAAGATGAAGCTTTCTTT. This encodes CSAPRTGEDEAFF.

By share, this clonotype counts as large (0.1 to 1%). This chain uses TRBV11-2 with TRBJ2-7; possible D gene TRBD2, 5 bases. Germline V CDR1 and CDR2: SGHAT, FQNNGV. This CDR3 contains 14 residues. V dropped 3 bases and J dropped 2 bases, with 11 bases sitting between them. CDR3 loop: CASSFLTGTYEQYF. For the CDR3, the DNA is TGTGCCAGCAGCTTTTTGACGGGAACCTACGAGCAGTACTTC.

By sample fraction, this clonotype is large. CDR3 protein: CASSGDGDNQPQHF. DNA for the CDR3: TGTGCCAGCAGTGGGGACGGAGACAATCAGCCCCAGCATTTT. The chain is built from TRBV12-3 or TRBV12-4 and TRBJ1-5, with D perhaps TRBD1 (5 bases). V was pared by 5 bases and J by 3 bases, with 11 bases between. This CDR3 region has 14 residues.

This clonotype is labeled as medium-sized. V and J are TRBV7-2 and TRBJ2-1; TRBD2 matches 7 bases. The CDR3 has 17 residues. With 2 bases clipped from V and 2 bases from J, the junction kept 9 bases outside the gene matches. Germline-derived CDR1 and CDR2 are SGHTA and FQGNSA. The CDR3 protein is CASSLSSGGPPYNEQFF. CDR3 nucleotide sequence: TGTGCCAGCAGCTTATCGTCGGGAGGCCCCCCCTACAATGAGCAGTTCTTC.

In the case of this clonotype: A much larger clone is a single base away; this may be a read error. The V call is TRBV24-1, the J call TRBJ1-2, with D tentatively TRBD1 (5 bases). Germline V gene sequence: CDR1 KGHDR, CDR2 SFDVKD. The CDR3 runs 15 residues. Trimming left V 4 bases short and J 4 bases short, with 15 bases between. The CDR3 sequence is CATSDAGREPYGYTF. CDR3 bases: TGTGCCACCAGTGACGCCGGCAGGGAGCCCTATGGCTACACCTTC.